This T cell receptor beta chain was identified during a study of shared clonotypes between healthy human individuals. Study results and limitations: There were few donors, and this limited the genetic and exposure-history diversity represented.

V lost 2 bases and J 4 bases, leaving 6 bases between the germline ends. The CDR3 consists of 13 residues. Germline assignment: CDR1 SGHDN and CDR2 FVKESK. This clone was counted between two and nine times. The antigen is undetermined. Libraries were prepared by immunoSEQ multiplex PCR; TCRdb keeps only in-frame clonotypes and omits some of them. The data show 2 million to 2.5 million clones, over 85% seen once. The J gene is TRBJ1-5, the V gene TRBV14; D is unclear. The clonotype originates from a man between 18 and 35 years old in good health. Some clones in this sample may be carry-over from other donors' samples. Sequencing was done on a sample of naive CD4+ T cells from PBMCs. Subset in this sample: CD45RA+ positively selected. The CDR3 coding sequence is TGTGCCAGCAGCCAAAACTGGAATCAGCCCCAGCATTTT. The encoded protein is CASSQNWNQPQHF.